These 11 T cell receptor beta chains were all obtained from the same sample, sequenced in a study of CD8+ T cells in alopecia areata. Stated treatment: oral pan-JAK inhibitor, 5-10 mg twice daily. RNA extraction was followed by reverse transcription into cDNA, which acted as the sequencing template. Repertoires were generated with immunoSEQ multiplex PCR, while TCRdb's copy carries only in-frame clones and drops some. The sample includes roughly 190,000 clones, around 60% of them seen just once. Specimen: CD4+ T cells sorted from blood, collected at week 4, from a patient treated with tofacitinib. The receptors originated from a human donor with alopecia areata.

This chain joins TRBV7-9 and TRBJ1-2; 7 bases fit TRBD1. The CDR3 is made up of 15 amino acids. Germline trimming cut 8 bases from V and 4 bases from J; bases unmatched to any gene: 13. Germline CDR1 reads SEHNR; CDR2 reads FQNEAQ (reference sequence). The CDR3 sequence is CASDWDSPQSYGYTF. CDR3 in DNA: TGTGCCAGCGACTGGGACAGCCCACAATCCTATGGCTACACCTTC.

The chain uses TRBV23-1 and TRBJ1-2; D unresolved. TRBV23-1 is identified as an open reading frame with a role that is uncertain. This CDR3 spans 12 amino acids. The V gene lost 3 bases and the J gene lost 3 bases, with 5 bases spanning the gap. The CDR3 spells CASSHPHYGYTF. The CDR3 nucleotides are TGCGCCAGCAGTCATCCCCACTATGGCTACACCTTC.

This clone came up a few times. The genes are TRBV20-1 and TRBJ1-1; no firm D call. Germline V lookup: CDR1 DFQATT, CDR2 SNEGSKA (reference sequence). This CDR3 spans 11 amino acids. V was trimmed by 0 bases and J by 11 bases, leaving 10 bases between them. The CDR3 nucleotides read TGCAGTGCTAGAGATGGAGGGTTGGCTTTCTTT. Protein sequence: CSARDGGLAFF.

This sequence joins TRBV30 and TRBJ1-5; perhaps TRBD1 as D (5 bases). The length of the CDR3 is 14 residues. Germline assignment: CDR1 GTSNPN and CDR2 SVGIG (reference sequence). Trimming left V 0 bases short and J 6 bases short, with 12 bases between. The CDR3 protein is CAWSVPGGFQPQHF. Written as DNA, the CDR3 is TGTGCCTGGAGTGTACCGGGGGGTTTTCAGCCCCAGCATTTT. The entire variable domain, with the rest obtained from reference TRBV30 and TRBJ1-5, is as follows: SQTIHQWPATLVQPVGSPLSLECTVEGTSNPNLYWYRQAAGRGLQLLFYSVGIGQISSEVPQNLSASRPQDRQFILSSKKLLLSDSGFYLCAWSVPGGFQPQHFGDGTRLSIL.

The rearrangement uses TRBV30 and TRBJ1-5; D perhaps matches TRBD1 (5 bases). V was cut by 2 bases and J by 0 bases, with 11 bases left in between. Germline V lookup: CDR1 GTSNPN, CDR2 SVGIG (reference sequence). This CDR3 contains 15 residues. The CDR3 is CAWSSGGDSNQPQHF. CDR3 bases: TGTGCCTGGAGTTCGGGAGGGGATAGCAATCAGCCCCAGCATTTT.

This chain connects TRBV9 to TRBJ2-5; the D call may be TRBD1 or TRBD2 (5 bases each). Looked up from germline, CDR1 is SGDLS and CDR2 is YYNGEE. V was trimmed by 4 bases and J by 5 bases, leaving 18 bases between them. The CDR3 contains 15 residues. CDR3 sequence: CASSWGRAEVETQYF. The CDR3 nucleotides read TGTGCCAGCAGCTGGGGACGGGCGGAAGTGGAGACCCAGTACTTC.

Note on this clone: Other nucleotide sequences from this sample produce the same CDR3. Here the CDR3 reads CASSLDETQYF. CDR3 DNA: TGCGCCAGCAGCTTGGACGAGACCCAGTACTTC. This sequence joins TRBV5-1 and TRBJ2-5; no reliable D call. Trimming took off 0 bases at V and 5 bases at J, with 2 bases between the two ends. Germline CDR1 is SGHRS and CDR2 is YFSETQ. This CDR3 region has 11 residues.

The CDR3, as DNA: TGTGCCAGCAGTCCCCGGGACTACCAAGAGACCCAGTACTTC. As protein: CASSPRDYQETQYF. The chain links TRBV27 to TRBJ2-5; tentatively, D is TRBD2 (6 bases). CDR1 MNHEY and CDR2 SMNVEV come from the germline V gene (reference sequence). The CDR3 spans 14 residues. Trimming stripped 5 bases from V and 0 bases from J, with 10 bases between.

On this clone: This specimen includes other DNA sequences encoding the same CDR3. The chain has TRBV2 and TRBJ2-5; D remains unclear. CDR1 and CDR2 (germline): SNHLY, FYNNEI. Deletions cut 2 bases from V and 2 bases from J, with 6 bases between. The CDR3 consists of 13 residues. The CDR3 spells CASSESGQETQYF. In DNA form, the CDR3 reads TGTGCCAGCAGTGAAAGTGGACAAGAGACCCAGTACTTC. The entire variable domain, with the rest obtained from reference TRBV2 and TRBJ2-5, is as follows: EPEVTQTPSHQVTQMGQEVILRCVPISNHLYFYWYRQILGQKVEFLVSFYNNEISEKSEIFDDQFSVERPDGSNFTLKIRSTKLEDSAMYFCASSESGQETQYFGPGTRLLVL.

The rearrangement links TRBV7-9 to TRBJ1-4; D is unclear. The CDR3 has 14 residues. V was pared by 8 bases and J by 8 bases, with 18 bases between. Germline V gene data show CDR1 as SEHNR and CDR2 as FQNEAQ (reference sequence). In DNA form, the CDR3 reads TGTGCCAGCTCCCTAAAAGGGTATGGGGAAAAACTGTTTTTT. As protein: CASSLKGYGEKLFF.

The rearrangement uses TRBV2 and TRBJ2-7; TRBD2 is a possible D gene (6 bases). In germline, CDR1 is SNHLY, CDR2 FYNNEI. V lost 6 bases to trimming and J lost 0 bases, with 9 bases between them. This CDR3 has 13 residues. The CDR3 is CASRGRSSYEQYF. The CDR3 coding sequence is TGTGCCAGCAGAGGGAGGAGCTCCTACGAGCAGTACTTC.